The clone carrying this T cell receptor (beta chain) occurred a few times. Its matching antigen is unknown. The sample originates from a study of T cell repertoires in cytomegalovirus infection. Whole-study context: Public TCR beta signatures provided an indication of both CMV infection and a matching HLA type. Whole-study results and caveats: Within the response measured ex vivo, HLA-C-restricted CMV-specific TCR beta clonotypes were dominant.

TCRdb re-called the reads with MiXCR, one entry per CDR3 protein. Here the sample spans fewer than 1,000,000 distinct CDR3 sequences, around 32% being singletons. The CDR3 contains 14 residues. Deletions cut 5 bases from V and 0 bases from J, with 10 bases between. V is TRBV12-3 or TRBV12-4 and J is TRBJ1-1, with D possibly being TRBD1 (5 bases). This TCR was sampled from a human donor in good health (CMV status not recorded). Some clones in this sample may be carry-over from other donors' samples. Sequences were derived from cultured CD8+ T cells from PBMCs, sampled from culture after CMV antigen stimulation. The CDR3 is CASSTWDVNTEAFF. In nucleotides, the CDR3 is TGTGCCAGCAGTACCTGGGACGTGAACACTGAAGCTTTCTTT.